Following are 13 T cell receptor beta chains from one sample sequenced in a study of T cells in Graves' hyperthyroidism and ophthalmopathy. Researchers took RNA transcripts and amplified the TCR beta CDR3 regions from them. Initially, a first-round RT-PCR of the TCR CDR3 employed the HTBI primer set. TCRdb re-called the multiplex PCR reads through MiXCR, storing one row per CDR3 protein. The sample yields 550,000 to 650,000 distinct CDR3 sequences, 13% to 15% seen once. Material: blood. These receptors were collected from a middle-aged woman with Graves' hyperthyroidism.

The V call is TRBV27, the J call TRBJ1-1, with 7 bases that match TRBD1. CDR1 MNHEY and CDR2 SMNVEV come from the germline V gene (reference sequence). V was pared by 0 bases and J by 6 bases, with 4 bases of the junction left unmatched. The CDR3 is made up of 14 amino acids. The CDR3 coding sequence is TGTGCCAGCAGTTTATCCGGGACAGCCGCTGAAGCTTTCTTT. Translation: CASSLSGTAAEAFF.

This clonotype was observed a few times. V and J are TRBV4-1 and TRBJ1-1, with D tentatively TRBD1 (5 bases). Germline CDR1 is MGHRA and CDR2 is YSYEKL. Trimming left V 0 bases short and J 3 bases short, with 8 bases between. CDR3 length: 14 amino acids. The CDR3 DNA reads as TGCGCCAGCAGCCAAGATCAGGGTTACACTGAAGCTTTCTTT. It yields the protein CASSQDQGYTEAFF.

This clonotype turned up a few times. Since a much larger clone is just one base distant, this may be a read error. The J gene is TRBJ1-5, the V gene TRBV2; no reliable D call. The germline CDR1 and CDR2 sequences are SNHLY and FYNNEI. The CDR3 sequence is 16 residues long. The CDR3 DNA reads as TGTGCCAGCAGTGAAATTGTTGCCTTAAGCAGTCAGCCCCAGCATTTT. This encodes CASSEIVALSSQPQHF. Complete variable domain (other parts from reference TRBV2 and TRBJ1-5): EPEVTQTPSHQVTQMGQEVILRCVPISNHLYFYWYRQILGQKVEFLVSFYNNEISEKSEIFDDQFSVERPDGSNFTLKIRSTKLEDSAMYFCASSEIVALSSQPQHFGDGTRLSIL.

This clonotype was picked up many times. The chain couples TRBV20-1 to TRBJ1-1; perhaps TRBD1 as D (6 bases). Germline V CDR1 and CDR2: DFQATT, SNEGSKA (reference sequence). V lost 2 bases to trimming and J lost 7 bases, with 20 bases between them. There are 15 residues in the CDR3. This chain's CDR3 is CSARPQGAPASEAFF. The CDR3 bases are TGCAGTGCTAGACCACAGGGTGCGCCTGCGAGTGAAGCTTTCTTT.

This clonotype was recorded at least ten times. The gene calls are TRBV2 and TRBJ2-1; D possibly corresponds to TRBD1 (5 bases). V lost 3 bases, J lost 6 bases, and 9 bases lay in between. The CDR3 covers 13 residues. The germline V gene has CDR1 SNHLY and CDR2 FYNNEI. CDR3 amino acids: CASSDGAGNEQFF. The CDR3 coding sequence is TGTGCCAGCAGTGATGGGGCAGGCAATGAGCAGTTCTTC.

This clonotype came up many times. This sequence joins TRBV3-1 and TRBJ1-1, with unresolved D. The CDR3 has 12 residues. The germline V gene has CDR1 LGHDT and CDR2 YNNKEL (reference sequence). Trimming stripped 1 base from V and 11 bases from J, with 11 bases between. CDR3 coding DNA: TGTGCCAGCAGCCAAGTCGGCCTGTTGGCTTTCTTT. It specifies CASSQVGLLAFF. The full variable domain, its missing parts supplied by reference TRBV3-1 and TRBJ1-1, is DTAVSQTPKYLVTQMGNDKSIKCEQNLGHDTMYWYKQDSKKFLKIMFSYNNKELIINETVPNRFSPKSPDKAHLNLHINSLELGDSAVYFCASSQVGLLAFFGQGTRLTVV.

This clonotype has just a few counts. CDR3 sequence (DNA): TGCAGCGTTGAAAGCGGGAGGGCCGGGGAGCTGTTTTTT. Amino acid sequence: CSVESGRAGELFF. The V and J genes are TRBV29-1 and TRBJ2-2; TRBD2 matches 10 bases. Germline V lookup: CDR1 SQVTM, CDR2 ANQGSEA. The CDR3 runs to 13 residues. V was pared by 2 bases and J by 6 bases, with 0 bases of the junction left unmatched.

There are many counts of this clonotype. The chain links TRBV4-1 to TRBJ2-7, with D possibly being TRBD1 (6 bases). This CDR3 region has 15 residues. The V end was cut by 1 base, the J end by 3 bases, with 13 bases between. Germline V CDR1 and CDR2: MGHRA, YSYEKL. DNA for the CDR3: TGCGCCAGCAGCCAAGGGACTCAGGGGATCTACGAGCAGTACTTC. It yields the protein CASSQGTQGIYEQYF.

This clonotype was seen many times. The rearrangement links TRBV20-1 to TRBJ2-7; D perhaps matches TRBD1 (6 bases). V was pared by 5 bases and J by 2 bases, with 13 bases between. Germline CDR1 reads DFQATT; CDR2 reads SNEGSKA (reference sequence). The CDR3 spans 13 residues. DNA for the CDR3: TGCAGTGCTGGAAGACAGGAGACCTACGAGCAGTACTTC. As protein: CSAGRQETYEQYF.

The chain is built from TRBV5-5 and TRBJ1-4; D is ambiguous. Germline V gene lookup returns CDR1 SGHKS and CDR2 YYEKEE (reference sequence). V dropped 4 bases and J dropped 3 bases, with 7 bases sitting between them. CDR3 length equals 13 residues. The CDR3 spells CASSREPNEKLFF. The CDR3 DNA follows: TGTGCCAGCAGCCGGGAGCCTAATGAAAAACTGTTTTTT.

This clonotype was seen repeatedly, ten times or more. V gene TRBV7-2 combines with J gene TRBJ2-7; TRBD2 matches 14 bases. Germline V CDR1 and CDR2: SGHTA, FQGNSA. The V and J ends lost 1 base and 1 base, in that order; junction bases with no gene match: 3. CDR3 length equals 17 residues. CDR3 region: CASSLGTSGRRSYEQYF. The CDR3 DNA reads TGTGCCAGCAGCTTAGGGACTAGCGGGAGGCGATCCTACGAGCAGTACTTC.

This clonotype was seen ten or more times. This rearrangement joins TRBV28 to TRBJ1-1; 7 bases agree with TRBD1. The CDR3 covers 14 residues. CDR1 is MDHEN, CDR2 SYDVKM, per germline. With V trimmed by 7 bases and J by 1 base, 6 bases remained unmatched. CDR3 nucleotides: TGTGCCAGCATTCGCCGGGACAGGAACACTGAAGCTTTCTTT. Protein product: CASIRRDRNTEAFF.

This chain links TRBV10-3 with TRBJ1-5, with D tentatively TRBD1 (6 bases). The germline V gene encodes CDR1 ENHRY and CDR2 SYGVKD. V was clipped by 3 bases and J by 4 bases, with 16 bases between them. The CDR3 sequence is 16 residues long. CDR3 sequence reads: CAISDYSQGGNQPQHF. The DNA for the CDR3 is TGTGCCATCAGTGACTACTCTCAAGGGGGAAATCAGCCCCAGCATTTT.